This T cell receptor (beta chain) was sequenced during a study of vaccination and CD4 T cells after COVID-19. The Oncomine TCR Beta short-read assay sequenced DNA from cultured CD4+ T cells. TCRdb fed the PCR reads into MiXCR, producing one record per CDR3 protein. The repertoire holds 7,000 to 9,500 distinct CDR3 sequences, 35% seen once, with roughly 28% in the top ten. This CDR3 comprises 14 residues. Trimming removed 6 bases at V and 0 bases at J, with 9 bases between. CDR1 and CDR2 from the germline V gene are DFQATT and SNEGSKA (reference sequence). With regard to this clonotype: As yet, its antigen is unknown.

Treatment defined: roughly 10-day PBMC culture with coronavirus spike peptide pools or control peptides (ViraFEST assay). The unexposed donor's CD4+ T cells were collected before the COVID-19 pandemic (2011-2018). Source material: CD4+ T cells from blood, cultured in vitro. The J gene is TRBJ1-6, the V gene TRBV20-1; D gene unclear. The receptor's source is a human donor in good health. The CDR3 DNA is TGCAGTGCAGAGGCGGGCTCCTATAATTCACCCCTCCACTTT. Protein product: CSAEAGSYNSPLHF.